The 25 T cell receptor beta chains presented below share a single source sample, sequenced in a study of cytomegalovirus exposure and HLA in healthy donors. PCR involved 60 Vbeta and 13 Jbeta primers. Clones were read by immunoSEQ multiplex PCR, and TCRdb kept only the in-frame ones, dropping some. The sample yields some 72,000 clones, of which the top ten take up 4% to 5.5%. The source material was PBMCs. These receptors were obtained from a man aged 35-49 years in good health and CMV-seronegative.

CDR3 amino acids: CASSPEGLPETQYF. Here the CDR3 DNA reads TGTGCCAGCAGCCCAGAGGGACTCCCCGAGACCCAGTACTTC. The V call is TRBV13, the J call TRBJ2-5; D possibly corresponds to TRBD2 (6 bases). This CDR3 has 14 amino acids. V lost 5 bases, J lost 5 bases, and 15 bases lay in between. Per the germline V gene, CDR1 is PRHDT and CDR2 is FYEKMQ (reference sequence).

The genes are TRBV9 and TRBJ2-1; D is unresolved. The ends were cut back, 0 bases at V and 9 bases at J, with 16 bases in the middle. The CDR3 sequence is 15 residues long. Germline lookup yields CDR1 SGDLS and CDR2 YYNGEE. The CDR3 region is CASSVDGVFYGEQFF. The CDR3 region has the DNA TGTGCCAGCAGCGTAGACGGTGTGTTCTACGGTGAGCAGTTCTTC. Full variable domain (outside the CDR3, taken from reference TRBV9 and TRBJ2-1): DSGVTQTPKHLITATGQRVTLRCSPRSGDLSVYWYQQSLDQGLQFLIQYYNGEERAKGNILERFSAQQFPDLHSELNLSSLELGDSALYFCASSVDGVFYGEQFFGPGTRLTVL.

In DNA, the CDR3 is TGCGCCAGCAGGACCCCGACAGGGGAGAGTGGCTACACCTTC. This codes for CASRTPTGESGYTF. The chain is built from TRBV10-2 and TRBJ1-2; the match to TRBD1 covers 8 bases. Germline V gene data show CDR1 as WSHSY and CDR2 as SAAADI. Unmatched junction bases numbered 10, after V lost 6 bases and J lost 7 bases. This CDR3 is 14 amino acids long.

V and J are TRBV5-1 and TRBJ2-5, with TRBD1 matching 10 bases. Germline CDR1 and CDR2: SGHRS and YFSETQ. This CDR3 comprises 16 residues. V dropped 0 bases and J dropped 5; count of bases not matched to a gene: 7. CDR3 sequence: CASSLGDRGRGETQYF. In DNA, the CDR3 is TGCGCCAGCAGCTTGGGAGACAGGGGGCGCGGGGAGACCCAGTACTTC.

As for this clone: Other DNA sequences within the sample encode an identical CDR3. V usage is TRBV18 and J usage is TRBJ1-3, with 10 bases lining up with TRBD1. Germline-derived CDR1 and CDR2 are KGHSH and LQKENI. The CDR3 runs to 13 residues. V was clipped by 3 bases and J by 7 bases; unmatched bases: 0. The CDR3 is CASSPGQGNTIYF. The CDR3 bases are TGTGCCAGCTCACCGGGACAGGGGAACACCATATATTTT.

The rearrangement links TRBV5-1 to TRBJ1-6; no reliable D call. The CDR3 is 14 amino acids. V lost 0 bases to trimming and J lost 7 bases, with 8 bases between them. Germline V gives CDR1 SGHRS, CDR2 YFSETQ. CDR3 in amino acids: CASSLVRGNSPLHF. CDR3 bases: TGCGCCAGCAGCTTGGTACGGGGAAATTCACCCCTCCACTTT.

The CDR3, as DNA: TGTGCCAGCAGTGGGCCGGACACTTCTCCCGCGAACACCGGGGAGCTGTTTTTT. Translating it yields CASSGPDTSPANTGELFF. The V and J genes are TRBV9 and TRBJ2-2, with a possible D match to TRBD1 (5 bases). The V and J ends lost 5 bases and 0 bases respectively, with 20 bases between them. This CDR3 is built from 18 residues. From germline, CDR1 is SGDLS and CDR2 YYNGEE.

The rearrangement uses TRBV7-9 and TRBJ1-1; D not certain. The V gene lost 4 bases and the J gene lost 11 bases, with 23 bases spanning the gap. Germline V lookup: CDR1 SEHNR, CDR2 FQNEAQ (reference sequence). This CDR3 comprises 15 residues. The CDR3 DNA reads TGTGCCAGCAGCTCCGCTATCTCGAGTTCACTGAACGCTTTCTTT. This translates into CASSSAISSSLNAFF.

The chain has TRBV10-3 and TRBJ1-6; 7 nucleotides agree with TRBD1. Trimming cost V 6 bases and J 4 bases; bases outside gene matches: 0. The CDR3 totals 13 residues. Germline V gene data show CDR1 as ENHRY and CDR2 as SYGVKD. The CDR3 here is CAIRGQYNSPLHF. The CDR3 region has the DNA TGTGCCATCAGGGGACAGTATAATTCACCCCTCCACTTT.

This rearrangement joins TRBV11-2 to TRBJ2-1; unclear D gene. The CDR3 is 14 amino acids. V shed 0 bases and J shed 7 bases, with 10 bases lying between them. Germline V gives CDR1 SGHAT, CDR2 FQNNGV. The CDR3 protein is CASSLDRAINEQFF. CDR3 bases: TGTGCCAGCAGCTTAGATCGCGCGATAAATGAGCAGTTCTTC.

The CDR3 here is CASSRRTSGVADTQYF. The CDR3 coding sequence is TGTGCCAGCAGCCGTAGGACTAGCGGGGTCGCAGATACGCAGTATTTT. V usage is TRBV5-6 and J usage is TRBJ2-3; 12 bases agree with TRBD2. Germline V gene sequence: CDR1 SGHDT, CDR2 YYEEEE. With V trimmed by 4 bases and J by 4 bases, 7 bases remained unmatched. This CDR3 comprises 16 residues.

The V and J genes are TRBV5-1 and TRBJ1-2, with a tentative D call TRBD1 (6 bases). Per germline, CDR1 SGHRS and CDR2 YFSETQ. CDR3 length equals 15 residues. V was shortened by 3 bases and J by 8 bases, with 20 bases between the two germline ends. Here the CDR3 reads CASSWGYREGSGYTF. As DNA, the CDR3 is TGCGCCAGCAGCTGGGGGTACAGGGAAGGGAGCGGCTACACCTTC. Using reference TRBV5-1 and TRBJ1-2 for the parts outside the CDR3, the full variable domain is KAGVTQTPRYLIKTRGQQVTLSCSPISGHRSVSWYQQTPGQGLQFLFEYFSETQRNKGNFPGRFSGRQFSNSRSEMNVSTLELGDSALYLCASSWGYREGSGYTFGSGTRLTVV.

Regarding this clone: Germline and junction disagree at one end, which may indicate a read error. The chain carries TRBV7-2 and TRBJ2-7, with D perhaps TRBD2 (5 bases). Germline V gene sequence: CDR1 SGHTA, CDR2 FQGNSA. The CDR3 consists of 13 residues. CDR3 DNA sequence: TGTGCCAGCAGATTAGCCGGGGTCTACGAGCAGTACTTC. This codes for CASRLAGVYEQYF.

The chain has TRBV5-6 and TRBJ2-7, with 10 bases fitting TRBD1. The CDR3 runs to 16 residues. In germline, CDR1 is SGHDT, CDR2 YYEEEE. V shed 0 bases, J shed 3 bases, and the junction held 6 bases outside the gene matches. The DNA of the CDR3 is TGTGCCAGCAGCTTGGGACAGGGGGCTGTTTACTACGAGCAGTACTTC. It specifies CASSLGQGAVYYEQYF.

The chain employs TRBV4-3 and TRBJ2-2; perhaps TRBD2 as D (6 bases). This CDR3 is 18 amino acids long. Trimming shortened V by 0 bases and J by 5 bases, and 19 bases separated the two germline ends. Germline assignment: CDR1 LGHNA and CDR2 YSLEER. The CDR3 is CASSQDHWAGRGTGELFF. The CDR3 DNA reads TGCGCCAGCAGCCAAGATCATTGGGCGGGGCGAGGAACCGGGGAGCTGTTTTTT.

The chain couples TRBV2 to TRBJ1-1; 7 bases fit TRBD1. This CDR3 contains 14 residues. With 7 bases clipped from V and 3 bases from J, the junction kept 8 bases outside the gene matches. The germline V gene encodes CDR1 SNHLY and CDR2 FYNNEI. The CDR3 spells CASTNRGLHTEAFF. CDR3 DNA sequence: TGTGCCAGCACTAACAGGGGTTTGCACACTGAAGCTTTCTTT.

This sequence joins TRBV28 and TRBJ1-1; 8 positions agree with TRBD1. Trimming took 6 bases from V and 4 from J; bases not matched to a gene: 10. CDR1 MDHEN and CDR2 SYDVKM come from the germline V gene. The CDR3 loop spans 15 amino acids. The CDR3 region has the DNA TGTGCCAGCAGCTTACCCGGACAGGGCCCCACTGAAGCTTTCTTT. The encoded protein is CASSLPGQGPTEAFF.

J is TRBJ2-1 and V is TRBV9; 7 nucleotides agree with TRBD2. Germline V lookup: CDR1 SGDLS, CDR2 YYNGEE. V trimming: 1 base; J trimming: 0 bases; junction bases outside the gene matches: 7. The CDR3 runs to 17 residues. CDR3 loop: CASSVLTGTNSYNEQFF. In DNA form, the CDR3 reads TGTGCCAGCAGCGTACTAACGGGGACTAACTCCTACAATGAGCAGTTCTTC.

V usage is TRBV28 and J usage is TRBJ2-7; TRBD1 aligns across 11 bases. The V and J ends lost 1 base and 5 bases, in that order; junction bases with no gene match: 7. This CDR3 has 16 residues. Germline CDR1 is MDHEN and CDR2 is SYDVKM. In DNA, the CDR3 is TGTGCCAGCAGTTTATTCGGACAGGGGGCGATCCACGAGCAGTACTTC. It codes for CASSLFGQGAIHEQYF.

The J gene is TRBJ1-3, the V gene TRBV10-3, with TRBD1 matching 9 bases. Per germline, CDR1 ENHRY and CDR2 SYGVKD. This CDR3 is built from 16 residues. The junction had 14 bases not matched to a gene; V was cut back by 6 bases and J by 8 bases. CDR3 amino acids: CAISANRGLGGDTIYF. The DNA for the CDR3 is TGTGCCATCAGCGCGAACAGGGGGCTTGGAGGAGACACCATATATTTT.

The J gene is TRBJ1-5, the V gene TRBV5-6, with D maybe TRBD1 (5 bases). V was shortened by 0 bases and J by 0 bases, with 7 bases between the two germline ends. The CDR3 length is 15 residues. CDR1 and CDR2 (germline): SGHDT, YYEEEE. CDR3 nucleotides: TGTGCCAGCAGCTTGGAGGGGTATAGCAATCAGCCCCAGCATTTT. It translates to CASSLEGYSNQPQHF.

The CDR3 region has the DNA TGTGCCAGCAGTGCAGGGGCTGGGTACGAGCAGTACTTC. It encodes CASSAGAGYEQYF. This chain links TRBV6-1 with TRBJ2-7, with D perhaps TRBD1 (6 bases). The CDR3 runs 13 residues. The germline V gene encodes CDR1 MNHNS and CDR2 SASEGT. Trimming pared 4 bases from V and 4 bases from J, leaving 11 bases between.

V is TRBV7-9 and J is TRBJ2-7, with D tentatively TRBD1 (5 bases). CDR3 length: 14 residues. The V end lost 1 base, the J end lost 5 bases, and 12 bases lay between the germline ends. Germline V gene data show CDR1 as SEHNR and CDR2 as FQNEAQ (reference sequence). CDR3 residues: CASSLEGYVDEQYF. The CDR3 coding sequence is TGTGCCAGCAGCTTAGAGGGGTATGTCGACGAGCAGTACTTC. Using reference TRBV7-9 and TRBJ2-7 for the parts outside the CDR3, the full variable domain is DTGVSQNPRHKITKRGQNVTFRCDPISEHNRLYWYRQTLGQGPEFLTYFQNEAQLEKSRLLSDRFSAERPKGSFSTLEIQRTEQGDSAMYLCASSLEGYVDEQYFGPGTRLTVT.

This chain connects TRBV4-3 to TRBJ2-3; D unresolved. Germline loops: CDR1 LGHNA, CDR2 YSLEER. Between the trimmed V and J ends, which lost 1 base and 2 bases, there was a span of 4 bases. The CDR3 runs 13 residues. CDR3 sequence (DNA): TGCGCCAGCAGCCAAGCCCACACAGATACGCAGTATTTT. Its protein is CASSQAHTDTQYF.

J is TRBJ2-7 and V is TRBV4-3; TRBD1 is a possible D gene (6 bases). CDR1 and CDR2 (germline): LGHNA, YSLEER. V dropped 4 bases and J dropped 4 bases, with 14 bases sitting between them. The CDR3 extends over 14 amino acids. The CDR3 sequence is CASSRGQRLYEQYF. The CDR3 bases are TGCGCCAGCAGCCGCGGACAGAGACTATACGAGCAGTACTTC.